This is a list of T cell receptor beta chains from one sample in a study of cytomegalovirus exposure and HLA in healthy donors. Sequencing used immunoSEQ multiplex PCR; TCRdb keeps in-frame clones, though not all of them. Of 130,000 to 150,000 clones listed, roughly 76% are singletons. The source material was PBMCs. The source of these receptors is a human donor in good health. The CDR3 runs from the conserved cysteine through the conserved F or W. The order of the fields is D gene, V gene, J gene, clone size, CDR3 DNA, CDR3 protein. The D gene is left open where the match is weak. The size entry is marked missing in some rows and otherwise reads once, few, many or a size class.

d_call: TRBD2; v_call: TRBV13; j_call: TRBJ2-3; clone_size: NA; cdr3_nt: TGTGCCAGCAGCTTAGGAGCGGGGGGGACGAATACGCAGTATTTT; cdr3_aa: CASSLGAGGTNTQYF
d_call: NA; v_call: TRBV2; j_call: TRBJ1-6; clone_size: NA; cdr3_nt: TGTGCCAGCAGCTCAGGAGGTCTCCTCCACTTT; cdr3_aa: CASSSGGLLHF
d_call: NA; v_call: TRBV4-1; j_call: TRBJ2-1; clone_size: NA; cdr3_nt: TGCGCCAGCAGCCGAACCCTAGAGTTTGAGCAGTTCTTC; cdr3_aa: CASSRTLEFEQFF
d_call: TRBD1; v_call: TRBV27; j_call: TRBJ1-1; clone_size: NA; cdr3_nt: TGTGCCAGCAGTTTATCCGGGACAGGGGCGGGCACTGAAGCTTTCTTT; cdr3_aa: CASSLSGTGAGTEAFF
d_call: NA; v_call: TRBV6-1; j_call: TRBJ1-4; clone_size: NA; cdr3_nt: TGTGCCAGCAGTGAAGGGGGCGGACATGAAAAACTGTTTTTT; cdr3_aa: CASSEGGGHEKLFF
d_call: NA; v_call: TRBV7-2; j_call: TRBJ2-7; clone_size: NA; cdr3_nt: TGTGCCAGCAGCTTAGCGGGGGCCGACTACGAGCAGTACTTC; cdr3_aa: CASSLAGADYEQYF
d_call: NA; v_call: TRBV7-8; j_call: TRBJ1-3; clone_size: NA; cdr3_nt: TGTGCCAGCAGGTCGGGACCAGGGGTACGAAACACCATATATTTT; cdr3_aa: CASRSGPGVRNTIYF
d_call: NA; v_call: TRBV27; j_call: TRBJ2-7; clone_size: NA; cdr3_nt: TGTGCCAGCAGTTTATCGCGGGACTACGAGCAGTACTTC; cdr3_aa: CASSLSRDYEQYF
d_call: NA; v_call: TRBV27; j_call: TRBJ1-2; clone_size: NA; cdr3_nt: TGTGCCAGCAGGCCGGCGGTAGAAGGAAAATTTAACTATGGCTACACCTTC; cdr3_aa: CASRPAVEGKFNYGYTF
d_call: TRBD1; v_call: TRBV6-1; j_call: TRBJ1-5; clone_size: NA; cdr3_nt: TGTGCCAGCAGTCCCGGGACAGGGGTTCAGCCCCAGCATTTT; cdr3_aa: CASSPGTGVQPQHF
d_call: NA; v_call: TRBV13; j_call: TRBJ2-2; clone_size: NA; cdr3_nt: TGTGCCAGCAGCTTAGGCCTACAGGTGGGCGGGGAGCTGTTTTTT; cdr3_aa: CASSLGLQVGGELFF
d_call: TRBD1; v_call: TRBV6-1; j_call: TRBJ2-7; clone_size: NA; cdr3_nt: TGTGCCAGCAGTGAAAACGACAGGGGGCTCTACGAGCAGTACTTC; cdr3_aa: CASSENDRGLYEQYF
d_call: NA; v_call: TRBV11-3; j_call: TRBJ2-1; clone_size: NA; cdr3_nt: TGTGCCAGCAGCTTAGAGGGCACAAGGCACAATGAGCAGTTCTTC; cdr3_aa: CASSLEGTRHNEQFF
d_call: NA; v_call: TRBV5-1; j_call: TRBJ1-2; clone_size: NA; cdr3_nt: TGCGCCAGCAGCGCCCGGACAACTAACTATGGCTACACCTTC; cdr3_aa: CASSARTTNYGYTF
d_call: NA; v_call: TRBV7-3; j_call: TRBJ2-3; clone_size: NA; cdr3_nt: TGTGCCAGCAGCTTAACGGGAGCGGGCACAGATACGCAGTATTTT; cdr3_aa: CASSLTGAGTDTQYF
d_call: TRBD2; v_call: TRBV20-1; j_call: TRBJ2-7; clone_size: NA; cdr3_nt: TGCAGTGTATGGACTAGCTACGAGCAGTACTTC; cdr3_aa: CSVWTSYEQYF
d_call: TRBD2; v_call: TRBV6-5; j_call: TRBJ2-7; clone_size: few; cdr3_nt: TGTGCCAGCAGTTACGCTAGCGGCTCCTACGAGCAGTACTTC; cdr3_aa: CASSYASGSYEQYF
d_call: NA; v_call: TRBV7-9; j_call: TRBJ1-1; clone_size: few; cdr3_nt: TGTGCCAGCAGCCGACAAGTAAACACTGAAGCTTTCTTT; cdr3_aa: CASSRQVNTEAFF
d_call: NA; v_call: TRBV7-9; j_call: TRBJ1-1; clone_size: NA; cdr3_nt: TGTGCCAGCAGACCCACAGGGCGCAACACTGAAGCTTTCTTT; cdr3_aa: CASRPTGRNTEAFF
d_call: NA; v_call: TRBV7-2; j_call: TRBJ1-4; clone_size: NA; cdr3_nt: TGTGCCAGCAGCTTAGTAGGAGGCGGTGAAAAACTGTTTTTT; cdr3_aa: CASSLVGGGEKLFF
d_call: TRBD2; v_call: TRBV2; j_call: TRBJ2-2; clone_size: few; cdr3_nt: TGTGCCAGCGTCGGTAGCGGGGTCCCGGGGACCGGGGAGCTGTTTTTT; cdr3_aa: CASVGSGVPGTGELFF
d_call: NA; v_call: TRBV27; j_call: TRBJ1-1; clone_size: NA; cdr3_nt: TGTGCCAGCAGTCTTCTCGGTGAAGCTTTCTTT; cdr3_aa: CASSLLGEAFF
d_call: NA; v_call: TRBV28; j_call: TRBJ2-7; clone_size: NA; cdr3_nt: TGTGCCAGCCTTAGCGGCAGCTCCTACGAGCAGTACTTC; cdr3_aa: CASLSGSSYEQYF
d_call: NA; v_call: TRBV5-4; j_call: TRBJ2-2; clone_size: NA; cdr3_nt: TGTGCCAGCAGCTCGGATCAGGCGAACACCGGGGAGCTGTTTTTT; cdr3_aa: CASSSDQANTGELFF
d_call: TRBD1; v_call: TRBV28; j_call: TRBJ2-5; clone_size: once; cdr3_nt: TGTGCCAGCAAAGGCAGGGGGCGCGGGGAGACCCAGTACTTC; cdr3_aa: CASKGRGRGETQYF
d_call: TRBD2; v_call: TRBV7-3; j_call: TRBJ2-2; clone_size: NA; cdr3_nt: TGTGCCAGCAGCCCTAGCGTGGGACTAGCGGTCACCGGGGAGCTGTTTTTT; cdr3_aa: CASSPSVGLAVTGELFF
d_call: NA; v_call: TRBV28; j_call: TRBJ2-3; clone_size: NA; cdr3_nt: TGTGCCAGCACTGTCGTTAGCTCGGCAGATACGCAGTATTTT; cdr3_aa: CASTVVSSADTQYF
d_call: TRBD1; v_call: TRBV6-1; j_call: TRBJ1-6; clone_size: NA; cdr3_nt: TGTGCCAGCAGGGACAGGAGGGATTCACCCCTCCACTTT; cdr3_aa: CASRDRRDSPLHF
d_call: NA; v_call: TRBV30; j_call: TRBJ2-7; clone_size: NA; cdr3_nt: TGTGCCTGGAGTGGGGGGACTTTCCACGAGCAGTACTTC; cdr3_aa: CAWSGGTFHEQYF
d_call: TRBD2; v_call: TRBV14; j_call: TRBJ2-7; clone_size: NA; cdr3_nt: TGTGCCAGCAGCCACGTTCGACTAGCGGTTAACGAGCAGTACTTC; cdr3_aa: CASSHVRLAVNEQYF
d_call: TRBD2; v_call: TRBV27; j_call: TRBJ2-2; clone_size: few; cdr3_nt: TGTGCCAGCAGTAAAAAGGGGGTCTTAGCGGGGACGAACACCGGGGAGCTGTTTTTT; cdr3_aa: CASSKKGVLAGTNTGELFF
d_call: TRBD2; v_call: TRBV4-1; j_call: TRBJ2-7; clone_size: once; cdr3_nt: TGCGCCAGCAGAGCGGGAGTGGGCTACGAGCAGTACTTC; cdr3_aa: CASRAGVGYEQYF
d_call: NA; v_call: TRBV28; j_call: TRBJ2-5; clone_size: NA; cdr3_nt: TGTGCCAGCAGTTTATGGAGGGAGACCCAGTACTTC; cdr3_aa: CASSLWRETQYF
d_call: NA; v_call: TRBV5-6; j_call: TRBJ1-5; clone_size: NA; cdr3_nt: TGTGCCAGCAGCTTGTACAGACATAGCAATCAGCCCCAGCATTTT; cdr3_aa: CASSLYRHSNQPQHF
d_call: NA; v_call: TRBV29-1; j_call: TRBJ2-2; clone_size: few; cdr3_nt: TGCAGCGCGGGTCTCAAGAGGAACACCGGGGAGCTGTTTTTT; cdr3_aa: CSAGLKRNTGELFF
d_call: NA; v_call: TRBV10-2; j_call: TRBJ1-1; clone_size: NA; cdr3_nt: TGCGCCAGCAGTGTAGGGGACACTGAAGCTTTCTTT; cdr3_aa: CASSVGDTEAFF
d_call: TRBD2; v_call: TRBV5-1; j_call: TRBJ2-3; clone_size: few; cdr3_nt: TGCGCCAGCGGACGCCTAGCGGGGGGCACAGATACGCAGTATTTT; cdr3_aa: CASGRLAGGTDTQYF
d_call: NA; v_call: TRBV5-1; j_call: TRBJ2-7; clone_size: NA; cdr3_nt: TGCGCCAGCAGCGATACAGGGTCAACCTACGAGCAGTACTTC; cdr3_aa: CASSDTGSTYEQYF
d_call: NA; v_call: TRBV5-8; j_call: TRBJ1-2; clone_size: NA; cdr3_nt: TGTGCCAGCAGCACCTCAGCGAAAAGAGGCTACACCTTC; cdr3_aa: CASSTSAKRGYTF
d_call: NA; v_call: TRBV5-4; j_call: TRBJ1-1; clone_size: NA; cdr3_nt: TGTGCCAGCAGCTTGGGGACAGTTAACACTGAAGCTTTCTTT; cdr3_aa: CASSLGTVNTEAFF
d_call: NA; v_call: TRBV19; j_call: TRBJ2-2; clone_size: once; cdr3_nt: TGTGCCAGTAGTACGGAGGTCGGGGAGCTGTTTTTT; cdr3_aa: CASSTEVGELFF
d_call: NA; v_call: TRBV29-1; j_call: TRBJ2-3; clone_size: NA; cdr3_nt: TGCAGCGTTGATTCCGGTCCAGATACGCAGTATTTT; cdr3_aa: CSVDSGPDTQYF
d_call: TRBD2; v_call: TRBV6-5; j_call: TRBJ2-7; clone_size: NA; cdr3_nt: TGTGCCAGCAGGCCATCGACTAGCGGGAGCTACGAGCAGTACTTC; cdr3_aa: CASRPSTSGSYEQYF
d_call: NA; v_call: TRBV5-4; j_call: TRBJ1-1; clone_size: NA; cdr3_nt: TGTGCCAGCAGCTTGGCACTCGCGAACACTGAAGCTTTCTTT; cdr3_aa: CASSLALANTEAFF
d_call: NA; v_call: TRBV6-1; j_call: TRBJ1-2; clone_size: NA; cdr3_nt: TGTGCCAGCAGTGAAGCATCGGTCTTCTATGGCTACACCTTC; cdr3_aa: CASSEASVFYGYTF
d_call: NA; v_call: TRBV18; j_call: TRBJ1-1; clone_size: few; cdr3_nt: TGTGCCAGCTCACCAGCCAGGGGTAATGAAGCTTTCTTT; cdr3_aa: CASSPARGNEAFF
d_call: NA; v_call: TRBV21-1; j_call: TRBJ2-1; clone_size: NA; cdr3_nt: TGTGCCAGCAGCAAATCGAACCGCGTTGGACTAGTCAATGAGCAGTTCTTC; cdr3_aa: CASSKSNRVGLVNEQFF
d_call: NA; v_call: TRBV7-9; j_call: TRBJ1-2; clone_size: NA; cdr3_nt: TGTGCCAGCAGCTTAGCTCCACAGTCTAACTATGGCTACACCTTC; cdr3_aa: CASSLAPQSNYGYTF
d_call: TRBD2; v_call: TRBV30; j_call: TRBJ2-1; clone_size: NA; cdr3_nt: TGTGCATCGCGGGGGAGGTCCAGTAATGAGCAGTTCTTC; cdr3_aa: CASRGRSSNEQFF
d_call: TRBD2; v_call: TRBV9; j_call: TRBJ2-2; clone_size: NA; cdr3_nt: TGTGCCAGCAGCTCAACCGGGACTAGCACAGTCGGGGAGCTGTTTTTT; cdr3_aa: CASSSTGTSTVGELFF
d_call: TRBD1; v_call: TRBV6-5; j_call: TRBJ2-1; clone_size: once; cdr3_nt: TGTGCCAGCAGTTACGGGACAGGGGGCACTGAGCAGTTCTTC; cdr3_aa: CASSYGTGGTEQFF
d_call: NA; v_call: TRBV13; j_call: TRBJ2-5; clone_size: NA; cdr3_nt: TGTGCCAGCAGCTTAGGCCGGGAGACCCAGTACTTC; cdr3_aa: CASSLGRETQYF
d_call: TRBD2; v_call: TRBV5-1; j_call: TRBJ2-1; clone_size: NA; cdr3_nt: TGCGCCAGCAGCTTGGTCTCTAGCGGGTCCTACAATGAGCAGTTCTTC; cdr3_aa: CASSLVSSGSYNEQFF
d_call: TRBD2; v_call: TRBV5-4; j_call: TRBJ2-7; clone_size: NA; cdr3_nt: TGTGCCAGCAGCCCAGGTACTAGCGGGAGGGGCGAGCAGTACTTC; cdr3_aa: CASSPGTSGRGEQYF
d_call: TRBD1; v_call: TRBV15; j_call: TRBJ2-7; clone_size: NA; cdr3_nt: TGTGCCACCAGCACCCAGGGGGCGTACGAGCAGTACTTC; cdr3_aa: CATSTQGAYEQYF
d_call: NA; v_call: TRBV5-1; j_call: TRBJ1-1; clone_size: NA; cdr3_nt: TGCGCCAGCAGCCCCTCCGCAGGGGCTGAAGCTTTCTTT; cdr3_aa: CASSPSAGAEAFF